This T cell receptor (beta chain) was found in a study of T cells in Graves' hyperthyroidism and ophthalmopathy. Looked up from germline, CDR1 is MDHEN and CDR2 is SYDVKM. Between the trimmed V and J ends, which lost 5 bases and 4 bases, there was a span of 14 bases. This CDR3 has 14 residues. To note about this clonotype: No conserved phenylalanine or tryptophan ends this CDR3, so it is likely a read error.

The CDR3 regions of TCR beta were amplified from RNA transcripts. HTBI primers were used for first-round RT-PCR of the TCR CDR3. Each CDR3 protein is one row after TCRdb ran MiXCR on the multiplex PCR reads. The sample has roughly 700,000 distinct CDR3 sequences; around 15% are singletons. Across 18 months, stable Graves' hyperthyroidism was marked by no progression to ophthalmopathy. PBMCs stemmed from less than 13 ml fresh peripheral blood. This receptor was taken from a woman in her late teens or twenties with Graves' hyperthyroidism. The rearrangement uses TRBV28 and TRBJ1-1; TRBD1 might be the D (5 bases). The sample comprised blood. CDR3: CASSAHGGGTEAFS. As DNA, the CDR3 is TGTGCCAGCAGTGCCCACGGGGGGGGCACTGAAGCTTTCTCT.